Reported below is one TCR beta chain. Original methodology: Nucleated cell counts were estimated from reference gene primer amplification. Measured with immunoSEQ multiplex PCR; TCRdb has only the in-frame clones, and not every one. The V and J calls and the clone size are those of that table, but D and trimming were determined from the DNA. The sample gives around 320,000 clones, roughly nine tenths of which show up once; 2.9% is in the top ten. This entry is derived from a study of blood T cell repertoires in COVID-19. Study summary: Donors in the United States, Italy and Spain gave samples during acute or convalescent COVID-19.

The study drew participants aged roughly 18 to 95 years from approximately 23 US areas. A COVID-19 case was met by exposed participants within 2 weeks before study entry. What was sequenced was PBMCs or T cells enriched from blood (not recorded which). The receptor's source is a woman aged 45 to 65 who had been exposed to COVID-19.

The CDR3 reads CSGTGGESYGYTF. The DNA of the CDR3 is TGCAGCGGGACCGGGGGGGAATCCTATGGCTACACCTTC. The rearrangement links TRBV29-1 to TRBJ1-2; possibly TRBD1 for D (5 bases). This CDR3 has 13 amino acids. V gave up 7 bases and J gave up 4 bases, with 16 bases separating them. Per germline, CDR1 SQVTM and CDR2 ANQGSEA.